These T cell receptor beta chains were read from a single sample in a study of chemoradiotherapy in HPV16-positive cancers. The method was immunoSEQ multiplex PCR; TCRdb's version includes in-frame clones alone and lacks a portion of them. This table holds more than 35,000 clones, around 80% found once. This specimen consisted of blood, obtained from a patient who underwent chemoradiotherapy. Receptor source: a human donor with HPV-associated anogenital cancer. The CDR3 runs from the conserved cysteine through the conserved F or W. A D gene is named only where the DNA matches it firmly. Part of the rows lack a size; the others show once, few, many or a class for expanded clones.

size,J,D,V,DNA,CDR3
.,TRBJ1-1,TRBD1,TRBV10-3,TGTGCCATCAGTAGACAGGGGGCGGGGGCTTTCTTT,CAISRQGAGAFF
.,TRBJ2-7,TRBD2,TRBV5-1,TGCGCCAGCAGCCGTCGGGGGGGCTACGAGCAGTACTTC,CASSRRGGYEQYF
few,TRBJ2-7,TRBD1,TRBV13,TGTGCCAGCAGCTTAGAGGGACAGGAAGGGGGTGAGCAGTACTTC,CASSLEGQEGGEQYF
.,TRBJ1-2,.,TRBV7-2,TGTGCCAGCAGCTTAACCTCACAGGGCACAGGCTACACCTTC,CASSLTSQGTGYTF
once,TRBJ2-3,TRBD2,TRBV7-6,TGTGCCAGCAGCTTAGGACTAGCGGGGGTCACAGATACGCAGTATTTT,CASSLGLAGVTDTQYF
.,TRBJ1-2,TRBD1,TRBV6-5,TGTGCCAGCAGTCGCGGGACAGGGAACTATGGCTACACCTTC,CASSRGTGNYGYTF
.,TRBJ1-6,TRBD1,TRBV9,TGTGCCAGCAGCGCCGGGACAGTTTATAATTCACCCCTCCACTTT,CASSAGTVYNSPLHF
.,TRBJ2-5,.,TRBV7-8,TGTGCCAGCAGCTTAGCAATCGGAGGGGGACAAGAGACCCAGTACTTC,CASSLAIGGGQETQYF
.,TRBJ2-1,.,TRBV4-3,TGCGCCAGCAGCCAGGACACAGGGACCTACAATGAGCAGTTCTTC,CASSQDTGTYNEQFF
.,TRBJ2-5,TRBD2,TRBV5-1,TGCGCCAGCAGCCGTGGACTAGCGGGTCCCCCCCGAGAGACCCAGTACTTC,CASSRGLAGPPRETQYF
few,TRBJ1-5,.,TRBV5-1,TGCGCCAGCAGCTTCGGTAGGGGGGATGGTCAGCCCCAGCATTTT,CASSFGRGDGQPQHF
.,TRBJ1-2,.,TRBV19,TGTGCCAGTACTCCTCAAGACAGCACGAGAATCTATGGCTACACCTTC,CASTPQDSTRIYGYTF
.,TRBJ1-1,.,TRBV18,TGTGCCAGCTCACGAATGACAGAGAACACTGAAGCTTTCTTT,CASSRMTENTEAFF
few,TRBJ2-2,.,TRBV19,TGTGCCAGTAGCCCTGGCAGCAACACCGGGGAGCTGTTTTTT,CASSPGSNTGELFF
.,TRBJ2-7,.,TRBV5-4,TGTGCCAGCAGCTTGGGGACTATGAGCTCCTACGAGCAGTACTTC,CASSLGTMSSYEQYF
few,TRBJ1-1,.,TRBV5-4,TGTGCCAGCAGCCGAGACAGCACTGAAGCTTTCTTT,CASSRDSTEAFF
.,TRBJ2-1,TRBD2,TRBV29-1,TGCAGCGTTGGGACTAGATCTGCTGAGCAGTTCTTC,CSVGTRSAEQFF
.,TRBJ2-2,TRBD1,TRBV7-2,TGTGCCAGCAGCCCGAAGGACAGGGCCGGGGAGCTGTTTTTT,CASSPKDRAGELFF
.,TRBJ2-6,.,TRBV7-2,TGTGCCAGCAGCTTAGGCGGGGCCAACGTCCTGACTTTC,CASSLGGANVLTF
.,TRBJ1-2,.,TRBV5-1,TGCGCCAGCAGCTTGGACCCGCTTAACTATGGCTACACCTTC,CASSLDPLNYGYTF
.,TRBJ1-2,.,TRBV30,TGTGCCTGGAATCGGGATGGCTATGGCTACACCTTC,CAWNRDGYGYTF
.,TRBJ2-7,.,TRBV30,TGTGCCTGGAGTGGAAGGACCGAGCAGTACTTC,CAWSGRTEQYF
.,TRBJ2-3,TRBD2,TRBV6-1,TGTGCCAGCAGGAGCGGGGGGTCCCTAGATACGCAGTATTTT,CASRSGGSLDTQYF
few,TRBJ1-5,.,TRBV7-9,TGTGCCAGCAGCTTAGGGTGGCATCAGCCCCAGCATTTT,CASSLGWHQPQHF
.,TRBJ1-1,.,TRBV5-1,TGCGCCAGCAGCTTGGGTATCCGGGACACCAAGAACACTGAAGCTTTCTTT,CASSLGIRDTKNTEAFF
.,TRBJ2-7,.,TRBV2,TGTGCCAGCACGAGAGACCACTACGAGCAGTACTTC,CASTRDHYEQYF
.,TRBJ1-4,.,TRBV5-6,TGTGCCAGCAGCTTCATGGAGCGAACTAATGAAAAACTGTTTTTT,CASSFMERTNEKLFF
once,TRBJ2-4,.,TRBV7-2,TGTGCCAGCAGCTTAGGATGGATAGCCAAAAACATTCAGTACTTC,CASSLGWIAKNIQYF
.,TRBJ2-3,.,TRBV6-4,TGTGCCAGCAGTGAACAGTCCAAAGATACGCAGTATTTT,CASSEQSKDTQYF
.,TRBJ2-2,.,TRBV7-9,TGTGCCAGCAGCCTACTTAGGTCCGACTACACCGGGGAGCTGTTTTTT,CASSLLRSDYTGELFF
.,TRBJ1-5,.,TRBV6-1,TGTGCCAGCAGGGTGACAGATCAGCCCCAGCATTTT,CASRVTDQPQHF
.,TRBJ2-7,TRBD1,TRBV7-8,TGTGCCAGCAGCCCACGGACAGGCTTAAGCTCCTACGAGCAGTACTTC,CASSPRTGLSSYEQYF
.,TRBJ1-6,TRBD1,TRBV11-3,TGTGCCAGCAGCTTAGACGGGACAGGGTCTTCACCCCTCCACTTT,CASSLDGTGSSPLHF